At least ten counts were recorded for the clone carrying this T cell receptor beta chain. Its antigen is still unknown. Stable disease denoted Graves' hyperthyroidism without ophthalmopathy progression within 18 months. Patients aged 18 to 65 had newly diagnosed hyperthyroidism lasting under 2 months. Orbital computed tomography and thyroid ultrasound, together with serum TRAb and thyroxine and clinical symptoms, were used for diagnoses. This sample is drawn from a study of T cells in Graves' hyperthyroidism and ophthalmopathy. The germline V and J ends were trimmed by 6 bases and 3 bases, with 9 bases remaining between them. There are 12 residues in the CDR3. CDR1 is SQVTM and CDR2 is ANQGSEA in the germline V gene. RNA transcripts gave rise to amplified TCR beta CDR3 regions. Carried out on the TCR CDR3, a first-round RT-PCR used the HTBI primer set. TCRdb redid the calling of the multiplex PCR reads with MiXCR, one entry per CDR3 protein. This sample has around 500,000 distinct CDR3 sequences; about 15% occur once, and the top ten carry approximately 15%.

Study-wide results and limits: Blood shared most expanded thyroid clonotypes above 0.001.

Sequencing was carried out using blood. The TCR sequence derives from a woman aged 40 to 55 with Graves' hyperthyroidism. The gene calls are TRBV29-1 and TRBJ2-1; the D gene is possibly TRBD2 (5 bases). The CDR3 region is CSVPGYYNEQFF. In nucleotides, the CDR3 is TGCAGCGTGCCGGGATACTACAATGAGCAGTTCTTC.